This T cell receptor (beta chain) was retrieved from a study of Ad26.COV2.S vaccination and SARS-CoV-2 variants. Study-wide context: Intramuscular Ad26.COV2.S at 5x10^10 or 1x10^11 viral particles.

CDR3 length equals 13 residues. Looked up from germline, CDR1 is KGHDR and CDR2 is SFDVKD. V lost 1 base to trimming and J lost 4 bases, with 6 bases between them. Only in-frame clones appear in the TCRdb table, and some are missing; sequencing was by immunoSEQ multiplex PCR. The sample includes approximately 280,000 clones, 87% of them seen just once. Indicated treatment: over 15 received Ad26.COV2.S at low or high dose, single or two shots; roughly five received placebo; per-sample allocation not given. It was on day 63 after the first vaccine or placebo injection that samples were taken. This clone was observed a single time.

Material: peripheral blood, obtained in a trial of Ad26.COV2.S vaccine versus placebo. The J gene is TRBJ2-5, the V gene TRBV24-1, with a tentative D call TRBD2 (6 bases). The sequence derives from a person between 18 and 59 years old who received the Ad26.COV2.S COVID-19 vaccine or a placebo. In DNA, the CDR3 is TGTGCCACCAGTGATTTCGGGGGAGAGACCCAGTACTTC. It specifies CATSDFGGETQYF.